This TCR beta chain is from a study of post-analysis software for immune sequencing data. Tagging with unique molecular identifiers was a feature of the TCR beta cDNA libraries. TCRdb reprocessed the PCR reads via MiXCR and lists one record per CDR3 protein. This table has around 440,000 distinct CDR3 sequences, around 40% appearing once. This clonotype was recorded a few times. Antigen: not known. Study results and limitations: Four or five TRBV segments were significantly more frequent in patients than in controls. TRBV5-6, TRBV5-1 and TRBV20-1 were among these segments.

The CDR3 covers 15 residues. CDR1 and CDR2 (germline): LGHDT, YNNKEL (reference sequence). Deletions cut 3 bases from V and 8 bases from J, with 17 bases between. The sequence was obtained from a girl aged 5-17 years with multiple sclerosis. The chain combines TRBV3-1 with TRBJ2-1, with D possibly being TRBD2 (5 bases). The sample taken for sequencing was blood. CDR3 amino acids: CASSQSPGFGDEQFF. For the CDR3, the DNA is TGTGCCAGCAGCCAGAGTCCGGGGTTCGGTGATGAGCAGTTCTTC.